This TCR beta chain was captured in a study of blood T cell repertoires in COVID-19. Study context: Samples taken during acute and convalescent COVID-19 were collected in the United States, Italy and Spain.

Repertoires were generated with immunoSEQ multiplex PCR, while TCRdb's copy carries only in-frame clones and drops some. The data contain about 150,000 clones, just under 85% of them singletons. This CDR3 contains 18 residues. Per the germline V gene, CDR1 is SEHNR and CDR2 is FQNEAQ (reference sequence). J lost 0 bases, V lost 5 bases, and 10 bases had no gene match. The TCR originated in a woman aged 55-70 years with acute or convalescent COVID-19. Sequencing was performed on peripheral blood. The gene calls are TRBV7-9 and TRBJ2-2; 9 bases are shared with TRBD1. The CDR3 region has the DNA TGTGCCAGCAGCGGCCGGGACAGGGCTAATACGAACACCGGGGAGCTGTTTTTT. Translated, it gives CASSGRDRANTNTGELFF.